One sample yielded the 21 T cell receptor beta chains listed below, sequenced in a study of cytomegalovirus exposure and HLA in healthy donors (dated by TCRdb to about 2017). Libraries were made using the immunoSEQ multiplex PCR assay. A mixture of 60 forward primers for TCR Vbeta segments and 13 reverse primers for TCR Jbeta segments was used in the multiplex PCR. In its TCRdb copy, this immuneACCESS table keeps in-frame sequences only and misses some clones. Where compared with another copy, unresolved V genes explain less than half of these, and the others have no known cause. This sample has roughly 190,000 clones in its table, and more than 85% of those were observed once. The ten largest clones add up to 1.5% to 2% of the sample. The sequencing sample was made of PBMCs. These receptors were taken from a woman aged 18-29 years in good health and CMV-seronegative.

V and J are TRBV9 and TRBJ2-5; possible D gene TRBD1, 6 bases. The CDR3 is made up of 14 amino acids. Germline CDR1 SGDLS, CDR2 YYNGEE. The V end was cut by 3 bases, the J end by 5 bases, with 14 bases between. CDR3 protein: CASSGGPGAETQYF. The DNA of the CDR3 is TGTGCCAGCAGCGGGGGGCCAGGGGCGGAGACCCAGTACTTC. Drawing the rest from reference TRBV9 and TRBJ2-5, the complete variable domain is DSGVTQTPKHLITATGQRVTLRCSPRSGDLSVYWYQQSLDQGLQFLIQYYNGEERAKGNILERFSAQQFPDLHSELNLSSLELGDSALYFCASSGGPGAETQYFGPGTRLLVL.

The chain combines TRBV10-3 with TRBJ2-7, with TRBD1 matching over 11 bases. This CDR3 comprises 13 residues. V lost 6 bases, J lost 6 bases, and 4 bases stayed unmatched. CDR1 is ENHRY, CDR2 SYGVKD, per germline. DNA for the CDR3: TGTGCCATCAGGGACAGGGGGCAGGGCGAGCAGTACTTC. It yields the protein CAIRDRGQGEQYF.

Sample share makes this clone medium-sized. The genes are TRBV7-3 and TRBJ2-1, with a weak D call TRBD1 (5 bases). CDR1 and CDR2 from the germline V gene are SGHTA and FQGTGA. The V end lost 5 bases, the J end lost 3 bases, and 5 bases lay between the germline ends. The CDR3 runs 12 residues. CDR3 nucleotides: TGTGCCAGCAGCGGACACTACAATGAGCAGTTCTTC. Its translation: CASSGHYNEQFF.

The CDR3 here is CASSVAGPGELFF. CDR3 DNA sequence: TGTGCCAGCAGCGTAGCAGGTCCCGGGGAGCTGTTTTTT. The chain combines TRBV9 with TRBJ2-2; D remains unclear. Trimming took off 0 bases at V and 6 bases at J, with 6 bases between the two ends. CDR3 size: 13 residues. The germline gives CDR1 SGDLS, CDR2 YYNGEE. Looking up the rest from reference TRBV9 and TRBJ2-2 gives the full variable domain: DSGVTQTPKHLITATGQRVTLRCSPRSGDLSVYWYQQSLDQGLQFLIQYYNGEERAKGNILERFSAQQFPDLHSELNLSSLELGDSALYFCASSVAGPGELFFGEGSRLTVL.

As to this clone: The conserved closing phenylalanine or tryptophan is absent in this CDR3, likely reflecting a read error. V is TRBV27 and J is TRBJ1-2, with 7 nucleotides matching TRBD1. Germline V gives CDR1 MNHEY, CDR2 SMNVEV (reference sequence). V shed 2 bases and J 4 bases; nucleotides not matched to a gene: 7. CDR3 size: 15 residues. The DNA of the CDR3 is TGTGCCAGCAGTTTAACGGGACAGTTCCTCTATGGCTACACCCTC. It is translated as CASSLTGQFLYGYTL.

Details on this clone: The junction differs from germline at one of its ends, possibly a read error. The chain is built from TRBV9 and TRBJ1-2, with TRBD1 matching over 7 bases. The CDR3 has 12 amino acids. Germline V gives CDR1 SGDLS, CDR2 YYNGEE. As DNA, the CDR3 is TGTGCCAGCAGGGGCCAGGGGACAGCATATGTCTTC. Translation gives CASRGQGTAYVF. Using reference TRBV9 and TRBJ1-2 for the parts outside the CDR3, the full variable domain is DSGVTQTPKHLITATGQRVTLRCSPRSGDLSVYWYQQSLDQGLQFLIQYYNGEERAKGNILERFSAQQFPDLHSELNLSSLELGDSALYFCASRGQGTAYVFGSGTRLTVV.

J is TRBJ2-3 and V is TRBV7-9, with D perhaps matching TRBD1 (7 bases). V gave up 5 bases and J gave up 0 bases, with 12 bases separating them. Germline-derived CDR1 and CDR2 are SEHNR and FQNEAQ (reference sequence). CDR3 length: 15 amino acids. This chain's CDR3 is CASSRGTASTDTQYF. In DNA form, the CDR3 reads TGTGCCAGCAGCCGCGGGACAGCAAGCACAGATACGCAGTATTTT. The entire variable domain, with the rest obtained from reference TRBV7-9 and TRBJ2-3, is as follows: DTGVSQNPRHKITKRGQNVTFRCDPISEHNRLYWYRQTLGQGPEFLTYFQNEAQLEKSRLLSDRFSAERPKGSFSTLEIQRTEQGDSAMYLCASSRGTASTDTQYFGPGTRLTVL.

The J gene is TRBJ2-2, the V gene TRBV6-4; D is perhaps TRBD1 (6 bases). Germline V CDR1 and CDR2: MRHNA, SNTAGT. There are 13 residues in the CDR3. V gave up 7 bases and J gave up 4 bases, with 10 bases separating them. The CDR3 region is CASKGQLTGELFF. The DNA for the CDR3 is TGTGCCAGCAAAGGACAGCTCACCGGGGAGCTGTTTTTT.

The chain links TRBV5-1 to TRBJ1-5; 9 bases agree with TRBD1. Per germline, CDR1 SGHRS and CDR2 YFSETQ. Germline trimming cut 4 bases from V and 2 bases from J; bases unmatched to any gene: 4. This CDR3 contains 15 residues. CDR3 protein: CASSPRTGGNQPQHF. The CDR3 DNA reads as TGCGCCAGCAGCCCCCGGACAGGGGGCAATCAGCCCCAGCATTTT. Full variable domain (outside the CDR3, taken from reference TRBV5-1 and TRBJ1-5): KAGVTQTPRYLIKTRGQQVTLSCSPISGHRSVSWYQQTPGQGLQFLFEYFSETQRNKGNFPGRFSGRQFSNSRSEMNVSTLELGDSALYLCASSPRTGGNQPQHFGDGTRLSIL.

The chain recombines TRBV29-1 with TRBJ1-1; TRBD1 might be the D (6 bases). The CDR3 consists of 14 residues. The V end lost 3 bases, the J end lost 0 bases, and 11 bases lay between the germline ends. CDR1 is SQVTM and CDR2 is ANQGSEA in the germline V gene. CDR3: CSVDKQGLNTEAFF. For the CDR3, the DNA is TGCAGCGTTGACAAACAGGGCTTGAACACTGAAGCTTTCTTT.

The J gene is TRBJ2-3, the V gene TRBV7-9; the match to TRBD2 covers 10 bases. The germline CDR1 and CDR2 sequences are SEHNR and FQNEAQ (reference sequence). CDR3 length: 15 residues. V was clipped by 5 bases and J by 9 bases; unmatched bases: 11. The CDR3 protein is CASSHSGGAEVTQYF. In nucleotides, the CDR3 is TGTGCCAGCAGCCACAGCGGGGGGGCCGAGGTAACGCAGTATTTT.

This clone was seen a few times. The genes are TRBV10-3 and TRBJ2-7; 7 bases agree with TRBD2. Per germline, CDR1 ENHRY and CDR2 SYGVKD. The trim removed 4 bases at V and 4 bases at J, leaving 10 bases unmatched. The CDR3 has 15 residues. The CDR3 reads CAISGGPMGGYEQYF. In DNA form, the CDR3 reads TGTGCCATCAGTGGGGGACCTATGGGGGGGTACGAGCAGTACTTC.

This chain uses TRBV28 with TRBJ1-4; D is unclear. V was clipped by 7 bases and J by 2 bases, with 14 bases between them. Germline V CDR1 and CDR2: MDHEN, SYDVKM. This CDR3 has 15 residues. The CDR3 DNA reads as TGTGCCAGCATCCCCGGAGAGTGGACTAATGAAAAACTGTTTTTT. It specifies CASIPGEWTNEKLFF.

The chain links TRBV15 to TRBJ1-1; 9 bases line up with TRBD1. The trim removed 2 bases at V and 10 bases at J, leaving 5 bases unmatched. The germline gives CDR1 LNHNV, CDR2 YYDKDF (reference sequence). CDR3 length equals 13 residues. The CDR3: CATSRPGQGIAFF. The CDR3 DNA is TGTGCCACCAGCAGACCGGGACAGGGCATAGCTTTCTTT.

The rearrangement uses TRBV19 and TRBJ2-5; 11 bases map to TRBD2. V lost 8 bases and J lost 4; bases outside the gene matches: 9. CDR1 and CDR2 (germline): LNHDA, SQIVND (reference sequence). This CDR3 is 15 amino acids long. For the CDR3, the DNA is TGTGCCAGTGGACGGGATAGCGGGGGGGCAGAGACCCAGTACTTC. Translation gives CASGRDSGGAETQYF.

The CDR3 spells CASSEAFGTGKEKLFF. In DNA form, the CDR3 reads TGTGCCAGCAGTGAAGCGTTTGGGACAGGGAAAGAAAAACTGTTTTTT. V is TRBV6-1 and J is TRBJ1-4, with 9 positions matching TRBD1. Looked up from germline, CDR1 is MNHNS and CDR2 is SASEGT. Trimming removed 0 bases from V and 8 bases from J; junction bases left unmatched: 7. This CDR3 is 16 amino acids long.

As concerns this clone: One end of the junction does not line up with germline, which may come from a read error. The V gene is TRBV7-9, the J gene TRBJ2-5; maybe TRBD2 (5 bases). The CDR3 spans 17 residues. The germline V gene encodes CDR1 SEHNR and CDR2 FQNEAQ (reference sequence). The CDR3 protein is CSSSVPPGRPLRETQYF. DNA for the CDR3: TGTTCCAGCAGCGTGCCCCCGGGGAGACCGCTAAGGGAGACCCAGTACTTC. Looking up the rest from reference TRBV7-9 and TRBJ2-5 gives the full variable domain: DTGVSQNPRHKITKRGQNVTFRCDPISEHNRLYWYRQTLGQGPEFLTYFQNEAQLEKSRLLSDRFSAERPKGSFSTLEIQRTEQGDSAMYLCSSSVPPGRPLRETQYFGPGTRLLVL.

This rearrangement joins TRBV11-2 to TRBJ1-4; 9 bases are shared with TRBD1. Per germline, CDR1 SGHAT and CDR2 FQNNGV. The J segment lost 13 bases and the V segment lost 5 bases, leaving 11 bases of the junction unmatched. CDR3 length: 14 amino acids. CDR3: CASSIRDRVQLLFF. CDR3 bases: TGTGCCAGCAGCATCCGGGACAGGGTTCAACTACTGTTTTTT.

The chain carries TRBV7-8 and TRBJ2-7; D might be TRBD1 (6 bases). V lost 3 bases to trimming and J lost 4 bases, with 13 bases between them. The CDR3 covers 14 residues. Germline CDR1 SGHVS, CDR2 FQNEAQ. In DNA, the CDR3 is TGTGCCAGCAGCTTGTCAGGGGATGAGTACGAGCAGTACTTC. Encoded protein: CASSLSGDEYEQYF. The whole variable domain, remainder taken from reference TRBV7-8 and TRBJ2-7, is GAGVSQSPRYKVAKRGQDVALRCDPISGHVSLFWYQQALGQGPEFLTYFQNEAQLDKSGLPSDRFFAERPEGSVSTLKIQRTQQEDSAVYLCASSLSGDEYEQYFGPGTRLTVT.

The chain has TRBV2 and TRBJ2-5; D is unresolved. Trimming cost V 2 bases and J 11 bases, with 9 bases left between them. The CDR3 totals 11 residues. The germline CDR1 and CDR2 sequences are SNHLY and FYNNEI. The CDR3 coding sequence is TGTGCCAGCAGTGAATCGTGGCCGCAGTACTTC. This codes for CASSESWPQYF.

The gene calls are TRBV30 and TRBJ2-3; no clear D. Trimming shortened V by 0 bases and J by 3 bases, and 16 bases separated the two germline ends. Germline CDR1 reads GTSNPN; CDR2 reads SVGIG (reference sequence). The length of the CDR3 is 16 residues. The DNA for the CDR3 is TGTGCCTGGAGTGTAGGCGGCGGAGCCGGTACAGATACGCAGTATTTT. Protein sequence: CAWSVGGGAGTDTQYF.